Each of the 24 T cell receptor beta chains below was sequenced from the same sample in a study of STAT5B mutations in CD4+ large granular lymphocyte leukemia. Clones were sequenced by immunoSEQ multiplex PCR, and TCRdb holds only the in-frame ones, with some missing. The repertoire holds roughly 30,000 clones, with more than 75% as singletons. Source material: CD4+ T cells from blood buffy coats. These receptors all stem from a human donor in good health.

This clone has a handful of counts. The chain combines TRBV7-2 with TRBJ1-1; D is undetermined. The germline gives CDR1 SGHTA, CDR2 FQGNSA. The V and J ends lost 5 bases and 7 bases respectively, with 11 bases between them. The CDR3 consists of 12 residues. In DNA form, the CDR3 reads TGTGCCAGCAGCCAGAGCAGACGTGAAGCTTTCTTT. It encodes CASSQSRREAFF.

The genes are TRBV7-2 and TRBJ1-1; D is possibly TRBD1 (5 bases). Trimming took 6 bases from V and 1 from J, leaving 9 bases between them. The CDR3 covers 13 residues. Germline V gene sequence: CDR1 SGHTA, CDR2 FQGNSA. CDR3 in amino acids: CASRRRGNTEAFF. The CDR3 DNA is TGTGCCAGCAGGCGAAGGGGGAACACTGAAGCTTTCTTT.

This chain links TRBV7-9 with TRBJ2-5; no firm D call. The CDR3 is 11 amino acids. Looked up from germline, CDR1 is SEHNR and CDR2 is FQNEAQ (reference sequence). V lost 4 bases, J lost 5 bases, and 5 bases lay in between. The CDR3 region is CASSSEETQYF. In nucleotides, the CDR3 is TGTGCCAGCAGCTCAGAGGAGACCCAGTACTTC. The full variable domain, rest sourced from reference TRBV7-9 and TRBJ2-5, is DTGVSQNPRHKITKRGQNVTFRCDPISEHNRLYWYRQTLGQGPEFLTYFQNEAQLEKSRLLSDRFSAERPKGSFSTLEIQRTEQGDSAMYLCASSSEETQYFGPGTRLLVL.

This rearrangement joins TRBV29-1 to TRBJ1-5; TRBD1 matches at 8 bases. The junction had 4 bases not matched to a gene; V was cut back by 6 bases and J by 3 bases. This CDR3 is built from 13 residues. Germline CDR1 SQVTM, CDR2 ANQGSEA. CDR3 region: CSVAQGVNQPQHF. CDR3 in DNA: TGCAGCGTGGCACAGGGGGTCAATCAGCCCCAGCATTTT.

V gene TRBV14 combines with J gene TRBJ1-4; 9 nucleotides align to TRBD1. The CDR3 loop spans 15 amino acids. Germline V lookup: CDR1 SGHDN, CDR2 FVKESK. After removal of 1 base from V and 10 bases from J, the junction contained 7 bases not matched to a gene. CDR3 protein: CASSQAGTGRRKLFF. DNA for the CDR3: TGTGCCAGCAGCCAAGCCGGGACAGGGAGAAGAAAACTGTTTTTT.

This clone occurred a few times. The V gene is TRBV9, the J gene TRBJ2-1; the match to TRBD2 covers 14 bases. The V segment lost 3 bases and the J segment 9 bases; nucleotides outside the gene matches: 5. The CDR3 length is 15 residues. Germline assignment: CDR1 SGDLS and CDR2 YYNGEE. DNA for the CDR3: TGTGCCAGCAGCGGACGACTAGCGGGAGGGGGTGAGCAGTTCTTC. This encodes CASSGRLAGGGEQFF.

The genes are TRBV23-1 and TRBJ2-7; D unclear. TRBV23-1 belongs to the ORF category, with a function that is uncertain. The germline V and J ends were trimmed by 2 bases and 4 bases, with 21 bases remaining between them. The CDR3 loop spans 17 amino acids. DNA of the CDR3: TGCGCCAGCAGTCAACGATCAGTATCACCTACCACGTACGAGCAGTACTTC. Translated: CASSQRSVSPTTYEQYF.

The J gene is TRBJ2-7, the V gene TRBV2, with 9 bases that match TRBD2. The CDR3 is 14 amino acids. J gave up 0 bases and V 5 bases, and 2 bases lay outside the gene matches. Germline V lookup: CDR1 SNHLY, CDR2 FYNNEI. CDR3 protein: CASSLAGASYEQYF. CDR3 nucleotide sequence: TGTGCCAGCAGTTTAGCGGGGGCCTCCTACGAGCAGTACTTC.

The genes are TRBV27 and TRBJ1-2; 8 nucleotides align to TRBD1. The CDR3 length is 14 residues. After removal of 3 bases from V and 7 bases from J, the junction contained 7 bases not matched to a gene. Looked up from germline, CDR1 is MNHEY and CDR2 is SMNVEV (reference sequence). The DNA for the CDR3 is TGTGCCAGCAGTTTTTCCGGACAGGGCGGTGGCTACACCTTC. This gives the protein CASSFSGQGGGYTF.

The CDR3 protein is CSARQGASYGYTF. In nucleotides, the CDR3 is TGCAGCGCTAGACAGGGAGCGAGCTATGGCTACACCTTC. The chain recombines TRBV29-1 with TRBJ1-2, with TRBD1 identical over 7 bases. J gave up 4 bases and V 7 bases, and 9 bases lay outside the gene matches. Germline CDR1 reads SQVTM; CDR2 reads ANQGSEA. There are 13 residues in the CDR3.

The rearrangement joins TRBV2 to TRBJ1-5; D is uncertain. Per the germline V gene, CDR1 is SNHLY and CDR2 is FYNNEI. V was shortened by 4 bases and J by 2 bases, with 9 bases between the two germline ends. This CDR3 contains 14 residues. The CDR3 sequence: CASSAQGGNQPQHF. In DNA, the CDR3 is TGTGCCAGCAGTGCCCAAGGAGGCAATCAGCCCCAGCATTTT.

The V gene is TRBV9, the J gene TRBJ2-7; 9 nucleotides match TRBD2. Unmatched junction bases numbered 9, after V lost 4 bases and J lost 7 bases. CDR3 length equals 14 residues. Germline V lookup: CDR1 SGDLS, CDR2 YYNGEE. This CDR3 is CASSFRGGAHEQYF. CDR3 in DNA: TGTGCCAGCAGCTTCCGCGGGGGGGCCCATGAGCAGTACTTC.

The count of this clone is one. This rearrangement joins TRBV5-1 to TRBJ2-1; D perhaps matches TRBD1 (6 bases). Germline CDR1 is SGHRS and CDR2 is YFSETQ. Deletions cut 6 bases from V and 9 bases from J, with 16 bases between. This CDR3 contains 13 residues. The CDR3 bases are TGCGCCAGCATCCCCACAGGGCCGGGTGAGCAGTTCTTC. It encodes CASIPTGPGEQFF.

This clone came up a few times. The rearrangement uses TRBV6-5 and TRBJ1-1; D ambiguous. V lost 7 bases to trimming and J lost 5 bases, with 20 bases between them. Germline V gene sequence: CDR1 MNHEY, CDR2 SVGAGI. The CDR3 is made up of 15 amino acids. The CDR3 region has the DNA TGTGCCAGCAATGGAGGTTTGTTAGGCTCAACTGAAGCTTTCTTT. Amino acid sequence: CASNGGLLGSTEAFF.

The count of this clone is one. CDR3 coding DNA: TGCGCCAGCAGCTTGACCACAGGGGAGGTCTCCTACGAGCAGTACTTC. Translated, it gives CASSLTTGEVSYEQYF. The chain is built from TRBV5-1 and TRBJ2-7; D might be TRBD1 (7 bases). Germline V gives CDR1 SGHRS, CDR2 YFSETQ. This CDR3 spans 16 amino acids. V dropped 1 base and J dropped 0 bases, with 14 bases sitting between them.

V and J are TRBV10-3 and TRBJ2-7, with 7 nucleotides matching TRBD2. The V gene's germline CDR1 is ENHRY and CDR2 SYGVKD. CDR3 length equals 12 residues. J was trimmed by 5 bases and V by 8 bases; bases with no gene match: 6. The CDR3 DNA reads TGTGCCATCGGGGGAGGGCCCCACGAGCAGTACTTC. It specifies CAIGGGPHEQYF.

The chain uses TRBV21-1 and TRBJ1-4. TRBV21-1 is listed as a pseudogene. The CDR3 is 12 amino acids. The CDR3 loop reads CASSIGNEKLFF. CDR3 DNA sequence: TGTGCCAGCAGCATAGGGAACGAAAAACTGTTTTTT.

The chain's CDR3 is CASSLWGQVTDTQYF. In DNA, the CDR3 is TGCGCCAGCAGCTTGTGGGGACAGGTCACAGATACGCAGTATTTT. The rearrangement uses TRBV5-1 and TRBJ2-3, with 8 bases fitting TRBD1. V shed 1 base, J shed 2 bases, and the junction held 3 bases outside the gene matches. CDR1 SGHRS and CDR2 YFSETQ come from the germline V gene. CDR3 length: 15 amino acids.

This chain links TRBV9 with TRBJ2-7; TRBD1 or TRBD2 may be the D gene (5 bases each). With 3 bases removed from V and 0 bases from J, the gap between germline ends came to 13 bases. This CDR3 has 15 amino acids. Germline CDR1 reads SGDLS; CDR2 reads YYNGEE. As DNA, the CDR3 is TGTGCCAGCAGCGCGGGGTTGGGGGTCTCCTACGAGCAGTACTTC. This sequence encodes CASSAGLGVSYEQYF.

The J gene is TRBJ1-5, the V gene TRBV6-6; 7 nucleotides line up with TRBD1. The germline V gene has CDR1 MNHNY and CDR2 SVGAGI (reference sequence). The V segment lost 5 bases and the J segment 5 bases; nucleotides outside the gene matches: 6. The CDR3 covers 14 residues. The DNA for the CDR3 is TGTGCCAGCAGTCAAGACAGGGCCGATCAGCCCCAGCATTTT. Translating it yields CASSQDRADQPQHF.

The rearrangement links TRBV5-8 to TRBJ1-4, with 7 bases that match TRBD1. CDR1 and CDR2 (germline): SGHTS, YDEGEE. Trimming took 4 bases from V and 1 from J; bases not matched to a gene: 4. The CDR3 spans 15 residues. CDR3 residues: CASSPTGITNEKLFF. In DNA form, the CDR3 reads TGTGCCAGCAGCCCGACAGGGATAACTAATGAAAAACTGTTTTTT.

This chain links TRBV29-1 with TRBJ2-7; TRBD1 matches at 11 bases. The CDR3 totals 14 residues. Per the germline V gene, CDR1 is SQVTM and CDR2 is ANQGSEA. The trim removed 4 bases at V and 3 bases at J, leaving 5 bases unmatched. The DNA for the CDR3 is TGCAGCGTTGCTAGAGGGACAGGGGGCTACGAGCAGTACTTC. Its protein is CSVARGTGGYEQYF.

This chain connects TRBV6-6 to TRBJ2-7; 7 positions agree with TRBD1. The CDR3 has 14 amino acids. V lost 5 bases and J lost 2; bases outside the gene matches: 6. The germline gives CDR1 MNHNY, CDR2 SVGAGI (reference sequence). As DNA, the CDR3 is TGTGCCAGCAGTCTTACAGGGGACCCCTACGAGCAGTACTTC. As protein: CASSLTGDPYEQYF.

CDR3 in amino acids: CTSSQPGTSGGNEQFF. Here the CDR3 DNA reads TGCACCAGCAGCCAACCCGGGACTAGCGGAGGGAATGAGCAGTTCTTC. The rearrangement uses TRBV1 and TRBJ2-1; the table's D call, TRBD2, was not checked against the DNA. TRBV1 has pseudogene status. The CDR3 totals 16 residues.